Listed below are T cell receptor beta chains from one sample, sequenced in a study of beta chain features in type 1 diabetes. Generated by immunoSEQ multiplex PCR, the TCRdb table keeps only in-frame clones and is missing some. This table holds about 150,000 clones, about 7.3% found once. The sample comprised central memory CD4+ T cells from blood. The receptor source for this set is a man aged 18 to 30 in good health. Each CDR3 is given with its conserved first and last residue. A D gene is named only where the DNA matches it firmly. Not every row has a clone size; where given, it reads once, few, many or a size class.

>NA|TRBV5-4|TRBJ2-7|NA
TGTGCCAGCAGCTCAGGGACCTACGAGCAGTACTTC
CASSSGTYEQYF
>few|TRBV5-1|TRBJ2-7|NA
TGCGCCAGCAGACCTAACACAGGTAACGAGCAGTACTTC
CASRPNTGNEQYF
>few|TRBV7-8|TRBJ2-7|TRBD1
TGTGCCAGCAGCCCCGATGACAGGGGGCTGGGAGCCTACGAGCAGTACTTC
CASSPDDRGLGAYEQYF
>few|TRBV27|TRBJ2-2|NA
TGTGCCAGCAGACTACCCGGGAACACCGGGGAGCTGTTTTTT
CASRLPGNTGELFF
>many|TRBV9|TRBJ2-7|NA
TGTGCCAGCAGCGTAGTTGAGGGAGAGCAGTACTTC
CASSVVEGEQYF
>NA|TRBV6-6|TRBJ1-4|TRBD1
TGTGCCAGCAGGGACAGGGTTTGGGAAAAACTGTTTTTT
CASRDRVWEKLFF
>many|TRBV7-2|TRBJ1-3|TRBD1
TGTGCCAGCAGCGTGGACAGGGTAGGAGTCGGAAACACCATATATTTT
CASSVDRVGVGNTIYF
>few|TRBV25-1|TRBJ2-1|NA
TGTGCCAGCAGTCTAGACTTAAGCTCCTACAATGAGCAGTTCTTC
CASSLDLSSYNEQFF
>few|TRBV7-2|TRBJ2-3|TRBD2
TGTGCCAGCAGCCCTTCCCTAGCGGAGGGCACAGATACGCAGTATTTT
CASSPSLAEGTDTQYF
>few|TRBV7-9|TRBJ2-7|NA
TGTGCCAGCAGCCCATCGGAATGGGGGCGGGAGCAGTACTTC
CASSPSEWGREQYF
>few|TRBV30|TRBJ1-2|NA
TGTGCCTGGAGTGTACTAGGGTTGGGCTATGGCTACACCTTC
CAWSVLGLGYGYTF
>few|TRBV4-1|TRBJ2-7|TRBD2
TGCGCCAGCAGCCGTAGCGGGGCGGCCGGCTCCTACGAGCAGTACTTC
CASSRSGAAGSYEQYF
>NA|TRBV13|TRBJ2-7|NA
TGTGCCAGCAGCTTAGTTGCGGGGCCCGAGCAGTACTTC
CASSLVAGPEQYF
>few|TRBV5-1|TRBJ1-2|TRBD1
TGCGCCAGCAGCTTGGAAACAGGGGTGGGCTATGGCTACACCTTC
CASSLETGVGYGYTF
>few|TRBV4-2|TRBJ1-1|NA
TGTGCCAGCAGCCAAGATTCGGGCAGGGCAAACCCTAGTCTGACTTTCTTT
CASSQDSGRANPSLTFF
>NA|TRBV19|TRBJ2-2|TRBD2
TGTGCCAGTAGTATCGCAGCTAGCGGAGGGACCGGGGAGCTGTTTTTT
CASSIAASGGTGELFF
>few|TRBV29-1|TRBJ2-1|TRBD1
TGCAGCGTTTCCCGGGACAGGGATAGAGGTGAGCAGTTCTTC
CSVSRDRDRGEQFF